Included here is one T cell receptor (beta chain) sequence, with context. Its antigen is not yet known. Base qualities are not at hand, and no much larger clone is one base apart. At diagnosis, peripheral blood, uninvolved tumor-adjacent lung and tumor were collected and stored as a combination of fresh-frozen and FFPE material. For TCR repertoire profiling, the blood samples were analyzed as peripheral blood mononuclear cells. V ends up 7 bases short and J 7 bases short, with an unmatched junction base count of 16. The germline V gene gives CDR1 as SQVTM and CDR2 as ANQGSEA. Counted from cysteine to phenylalanine, this CDR3 has 15 amino acids. Only the CDR3 region is kept as DNA, spanning 45 bases read in frame from base 1. This sample is drawn from a study of T cells in localized non-small cell lung cancer (dated by TCRdb to between 2020 and 2021). About the study as a whole: T cell repertoires of more than 200 early-stage NSCLC patients were analyzed, with tumors being compared against uninvolved tumor-adjacent lungs. The cohort consisted of roughly 240 treatment-naive NSCLC patients whose localized lung tumors had been resected. A mean age of around 69 years was recorded for the NSCLC patients, of whom 129 were male and over 100 were female. Study-wide findings and limitations: Uninvolved tumor-adjacent lung showed the highest T cell clonality, higher than tumor, which suggests more focused antigenic responses in the adjacent lung. Longer overall survival was associated with higher blood T cell density, whereas shorter survival was associated with higher adjacent-lung clonality. Multi-region tumor sequencing was not performed, so intratumor heterogeneity could not be excluded. A median of 57 of the top 100 tumor clones turned up in the paired uninvolved adjacent lung, and roughly 30 of those clones also ranked among the top 100 of that same adjacent lung. Because of the exploratory design, TCR variables were selected using unadjusted p-values without false-discovery rate correction.

The immunoSEQ Assay was used to sequence TCR beta CDR3 regions from DNA. The original pipeline was this. T cell density was computed as TCR beta template counts normalized to usable DNA estimated by amplifying housekeeping genes. The preseqR package was used to estimate richness by extrapolating to 400,000 templates for PBMC samples and to 120,000 templates for tissue samples. Clonality was calculated as one minus Pielou's evenness. Differential abundance testing on productive amino-acid clonotypes, with a minimum total count of 5 and an alpha of 0.1, was used to identify tissue-enriched TCRs. The Jaccard Index and the Morisita Overlap Index were used to measure how much the repertoires overlapped between compartments. GLIPH grouped TCR beta CDR3s together with public tetramer-defined viral CDR3s, and a viral motif had to include at least three viral sequences and also show V-gene enrichment. TCRdb re-hosts the immuneACCESS table, in-frame sequences only. Its copies lack some clones; in the studies checked, an unresolved V gene accounts for under half of them, and the cause for the rest is not known. The V and J calls and clone size were taken over from that table, and D and trimming were inferred from the DNA. Counted in this sample were 52,000 or so clones; 80% to 90% of them appeared once. The leading ten clones occupy 18% of the sample.

Recombination joined TRBV29-1 with TRBJ1-1, with 9 bases in between that match TRBD1. This TCR was sampled from a male donor aged 60 or over with stage III squamous cell lung carcinoma. The sample in question was peripheral blood, obtained before any cancer treatment. CDR3 loop: CSGALPVTGGDEAFF. The nucleotides are TGCAGCGGCGCGCTGCCCGTGACAGGGGGGGATGAAGCTTTCTTT.